This section outlines one T cell receptor beta chain sequence together with its context. This sample is part of a study of blood T cell repertoires in COVID-19. The overall study: Specimens from acute and convalescent COVID-19 originated in the United States, Italy and Spain. T cells, B-cell-depleted T cells, or PBMCs provided the cDNA or gDNA that served as material.

Per the authors' pipeline: Amplification of reference gene primers provided the estimated nucleated cell counts. The method was immunoSEQ multiplex PCR; TCRdb's version includes in-frame clones alone and lacks a portion of them. The DNA gave D and trimming, while V, J and clone size come from that table. This sample has about 160,000 clones, with 90% found just once. This clonotype was obtained from a man aged 55-75 years with active or convalescent COVID-19. Input material: peripheral blood.

CDR3 DNA sequence: TGCGCCAGCAGCTTCAGTCCCAGCTCCTACGAGCAGTACTTC. This sequence encodes CASSFSPSSYEQYF. This chain links TRBV5-1 with TRBJ2-7, with unresolved D. The germline V gene encodes CDR1 SGHRS and CDR2 YFSETQ. V dropped 2 bases and J dropped 0 bases, with 9 bases sitting between them. The CDR3 has 14 amino acids.